This T cell receptor (beta chain) was recorded in a study of OX40 agonist ivuxolimab in advanced cancers. About the study: Patients were given ivuxolimab, an antibody that agonizes OX40 (CD134). Patients achieving partial responses numbered three: one hepatocellular carcinoma case and two cutaneous melanoma cases. The study enrolled dose-escalation patients with hepatocellular carcinoma, melanoma, renal cell or head and neck cancer. Each patient was given ivuxolimab into a vein every 2 weeks, at 0.01 to 10 mg/kg.

Sequencing used immunoSEQ multiplex PCR; TCRdb keeps in-frame clones, though not all of them. The sample lists more than 65,000 clones; approximately 85% were seen once. Germline V gene data show CDR1 as SGHRS and CDR2 as YFSETQ. V was pared by 3 bases and J by 1 base, with 16 bases between. CDR3 length: 16 residues. The source was CD4+ or CD8+ T cells sorted from blood, collected in a trial of the OX40 agonist ivuxolimab. This chain links TRBV5-1 with TRBJ1-1; D may be TRBD1 (5 bases). This sequence was found in an adult with an advanced solid tumor such as melanoma, head and neck, liver or kidney cancer. In DNA form, the CDR3 reads TGCGCCAGCAGCTCTTCAGGGAGGATAGCGAACACTGAAGCTTTCTTT. Amino acids: CASSSSGRIANTEAFF.